This T cell receptor beta chain came from a study of blood T cell repertoires in COVID-19. Across the whole study: Samples of COVID-19 (acute and convalescent) were obtained from the United States, Italy and Spain. T cells, B-cell-depleted T cells, or PBMCs supplied cDNA or gDNA.

Germline V gene data show CDR1 as SEHNR and CDR2 as FQNEAQ (reference sequence). This CDR3 comprises 13 residues. The V gene lost 5 bases and the J gene lost 8 bases, with 15 bases spanning the gap. In the study's own analysis: Counts of nucleated cells, estimated from reference gene primer amplification, were obtained. The protocol was immunoSEQ multiplex PCR, while the TCRdb copy is restricted to in-frame clones and leaves out a portion. That table supplies the V and J calls and clone size; D and trimming were determined from the DNA. The table lists about 240,000 clones, 85% to 90% of them singletons.

Sequenced: peripheral blood. V usage is TRBV7-9 and J usage is TRBJ1-1; a weak D match, TRBD1 (5 bases). This sequence was found in a woman aged 65 to 85 with active or convalescent COVID-19. The DNA for the CDR3 is TGTGCCAGCAGCACCCGGGACTCAACCGAAGCTTTCTTT. Translating gives CASSTRDSTEAFF.